This passage covers 30 T cell receptor beta chains from one sample sequenced in a study of blood T cell repertoires in COVID-19. Clones were sequenced by immunoSEQ multiplex PCR, and TCRdb holds only the in-frame ones, with some missing. The sample holds some 250,000 clones, 80% to 90% seen once. The specimen was peripheral blood. These receptors were taken from a man in his sixties with acute or convalescent COVID-19.

The chain links TRBV12-3 or TRBV12-4 to TRBJ2-1; the match to TRBD1 covers 8 bases. This CDR3 is 13 amino acids long. J was trimmed by 4 bases and V by 11 bases; bases with no gene match: 7. This CDR3 is CAARTGRYNEQFF. The CDR3, as DNA: TGTGCCGCACGGACAGGGAGGTACAATGAGCAGTTCTTC.

This chain connects TRBV7-2 to TRBJ2-1; TRBD2 aligns across 8 bases. CDR1 and CDR2 from the germline V gene are SGHTA and FQGNSA. The CDR3 has 15 residues. Trimming cost V 1 base and J 2 bases; bases outside gene matches: 1. The CDR3 nucleotides are TGTGCCAGCAGCTTAGTTAGCGGGACCTACAATGAGCAGTTCTTC. Residues: CASSLVSGTYNEQFF.

A few counts support this clone. The same CDR3 is also encoded by other DNA sequences in this sample. The chain couples TRBV28 to TRBJ2-1, with D unclear. This CDR3 region has 13 residues. Trimming took off 2 bases at V and 2 bases at J, with 4 bases between the two ends. Germline V gene lookup returns CDR1 MDHEN and CDR2 SYDVKM. CDR3 protein: CASSLDTYNEQFF. Here the CDR3 DNA reads TGTGCCAGCAGTTTAGACACCTACAATGAGCAGTTCTTC.

Turning to this clone: Other DNA sequences in the same sample also yield this CDR3. The chain employs TRBV5-1 and TRBJ2-5; D may be TRBD1 (6 bases). The CDR3 has 13 residues. CDR1 SGHRS and CDR2 YFSETQ come from the germline V gene. V gave up 4 bases and J gave up 4 bases, with 11 bases separating them. CDR3 DNA: TGCGCCAGCAGCCCGGACAGACGAGAGACCCAGTACTTC. It encodes CASSPDRRETQYF.

V gene TRBV18 combines with J gene TRBJ2-3, with 10 bases aligning to TRBD1. Looked up from germline, CDR1 is KGHSH and CDR2 is LQKENI. J was trimmed by 5 bases and V by 6 bases; bases with no gene match: 8. The CDR3 has 15 residues. CDR3 nucleotides: TGTGCCAGCTCCCGGACAGGGGGTTATATAGATACGCAGTATTTT. It encodes CASSRTGGYIDTQYF.

This chain joins TRBV27 and TRBJ2-7; D might be TRBD1 (7 bases). V was pared by 4 bases and J by 0 bases, with 13 bases between. This CDR3 comprises 15 residues. Germline V lookup: CDR1 MNHEY, CDR2 SMNVEV (reference sequence). The CDR3 spells CASSWAGQRSYEQYF. Written as DNA, the CDR3 is TGTGCCAGCAGTTGGGCGGGACAGCGCTCCTACGAGCAGTACTTC.

The rearrangement links TRBV6-2 or TRBV6-3 to TRBJ2-1, with 7 nucleotides matching TRBD2. Per the germline V gene, CDR1 is MNHEY and CDR2 is SVGEGT. V trimming: 2 bases; J trimming: 2 bases; junction bases outside the gene matches: 9. This CDR3 spans 17 amino acids. DNA of the CDR3: TGTGCCAGCAGTTACGGGCCCAGAGGGACTACCTACAATGAGCAGTTCTTC. As protein: CASSYGPRGTTYNEQFF.

The gene calls are TRBV5-1 and TRBJ1-2; 7 positions match TRBD1. This CDR3 is 14 amino acids long. V lost 4 bases, J lost 0 bases, and 3 bases stayed unmatched. CDR1 and CDR2 from the germline V gene are SGHRS and YFSETQ. The CDR3 spells CASSEQGSNYGYTF. The CDR3 coding sequence is TGCGCCAGCAGCGAACAGGGGTCTAACTATGGCTACACCTTC.

The genes are TRBV5-1 and TRBJ2-1, with TRBD2 matching over 7 bases. Germline lookup yields CDR1 SGHRS and CDR2 YFSETQ. The length of the CDR3 is 16 residues. The V and J ends lost 0 bases and 4 bases, in that order; junction bases with no gene match: 7. CDR3 bases: TGCGCCAGCAGCTTGGGCTTTCGGGGGGAGTACAATGAGCAGTTCTTC. Amino acid sequence: CASSLGFRGEYNEQFF.

This chain connects TRBV27 to TRBJ1-2; no reliable D call. CDR3 size: 14 residues. Trimming left V 6 bases short and J 4 bases short, with 15 bases between. In germline, CDR1 is MNHEY, CDR2 SMNVEV (reference sequence). CDR3: CASSPRQSVYGYTF. The CDR3 DNA reads as TGTGCCAGCAGCCCCCGTCAATCGGTCTATGGCTACACCTTC.

The chain recombines TRBV5-1 with TRBJ2-3; D is unclear. V was shortened by 0 bases and J by 2 bases, with 7 bases between the two germline ends. CDR1 is SGHRS and CDR2 is YFSETQ in the germline V gene. This CDR3 has 14 residues. The CDR3 reads CASSLALATDTQYF. The CDR3 DNA reads as TGCGCCAGCAGCTTGGCCTTAGCCACAGATACGCAGTATTTT.

DNA for the CDR3: TGTGCCACCAGTGAGTCCTCCGGGACAGTGTACAATGAGCAGTTCTTC. It yields the protein CATSESSGTVYNEQFF. The chain joins TRBV24-1 to TRBJ2-1; 7 nucleotides match TRBD1. In germline, CDR1 is KGHDR, CDR2 SFDVKD. The CDR3 loop spans 16 amino acids. J gave up 4 bases and V 4 bases, and 9 bases lay outside the gene matches.

The chain is built from TRBV4-2 and TRBJ2-1, with D perhaps matching TRBD2 (5 bases). Germline values: CDR1 LGHNA, CDR2 YNFKEQ. CDR3 length: 16 residues. Trimming removed 1 base at V and 5 bases at J, with 15 bases between. The CDR3 sequence is CASSQGTPRGDNEQFF. The CDR3 coding sequence is TGTGCCAGCAGCCAAGGGACTCCCCGAGGAGACAATGAGCAGTTCTTC.

The chain carries TRBV6-5 and TRBJ2-7, with D perhaps matching TRBD1 (6 bases). Deletions cut 5 bases from V and 2 bases from J, with 16 bases between. Germline lookup yields CDR1 MNHEY and CDR2 SVGAGI. The CDR3 spans 15 residues. CDR3 residues: CASSRQESATYEQYF. CDR3 bases: TGTGCCAGCAGTAGACAGGAGAGCGCTACCTACGAGCAGTACTTC.

V and J are TRBV7-2 and TRBJ1-5; TRBD1 aligns across 7 bases. V shed 0 bases and J 3 bases; nucleotides not matched to a gene: 5. Germline V lookup: CDR1 SGHTA, CDR2 FQGNSA. This CDR3 has 16 residues. CDR3 in amino acids: CASSLAGQAPNQPQHF. In DNA, the CDR3 is TGTGCCAGCAGCTTAGCAGGACAGGCGCCCAATCAGCCCCAGCATTTT.

V usage is TRBV27 and J usage is TRBJ1-2; 7 bases map to TRBD1. The germline gives CDR1 MNHEY, CDR2 SMNVEV (reference sequence). J gave up 1 base and V 8 bases, and 10 bases lay outside the gene matches. The CDR3 length is 15 residues. The CDR3 nucleotides read TGTGCCAGCCGCCCCGGGACAGAGCATAACTATGGCTACACCTTC. Its translation: CASRPGTEHNYGYTF.

This clone was observed a handful of times. V gene TRBV12-3 or TRBV12-4 combines with J gene TRBJ2-7; D gene ambiguous. The CDR3 loop spans 13 amino acids. V lost 6 bases, J lost 2 bases, and 11 bases lay in between. The CDR3 loop is CASSPSQTYEQYF. The CDR3, as DNA: TGTGCCAGCAGCCCATCGCAGACCTACGAGCAGTACTTC.

This chain links TRBV6-6 with TRBJ1-1; no clear D. V shed 7 bases and J shed 2 bases, with 5 bases lying between them. Germline V gives CDR1 MNHNY, CDR2 SVGAGI (reference sequence). The CDR3 contains 11 residues. In DNA, the CDR3 is TGTGCCAGCACCCCTAACACTGAAGCTTTCTTT. Protein product: CASTPNTEAFF.

Written as DNA, the CDR3 is TGTGCCAGCAGCGATCCCTACAGGGGAAAGGACGAGCAGTACTTC. This codes for CASSDPYRGKDEQYF. The chain is built from TRBV6-5 and TRBJ2-7; 7 nucleotides align to TRBD1. This CDR3 region has 15 residues. V lost 6 bases, J lost 5 bases, and 13 bases stayed unmatched. CDR1 MNHEY and CDR2 SVGAGI come from the germline V gene.

The chain employs TRBV18 and TRBJ1-5; D is unresolved. This CDR3 is 16 amino acids long. In germline, CDR1 is KGHSH, CDR2 LQKENI. Trimming stripped 5 bases from V and 0 bases from J, with 14 bases between. The CDR3 region is CASSEDTNYSNQPQHF. The DNA for the CDR3 is TGTGCCAGCTCAGAGGATACCAATTATAGCAATCAGCCCCAGCATTTT.

CDR3 in amino acids: CASSPIGQQRDTGELFF. CDR3 sequence (DNA): TGTGCCAGCAGCCCCATTGGGCAACAGAGAGACACCGGGGAGCTGTTTTTT. V and J are TRBV7-6 and TRBJ2-2, with no clear D. This CDR3 has 17 amino acids. Trimming pared 5 bases from V and 3 bases from J, leaving 19 bases between. The germline V gene has CDR1 SGHVS and CDR2 FNYEAQ. Full variable domain (remainder filled in from reference TRBV7-6 and TRBJ2-2): GAGVSQSPRYKVTKRGQDVALRCDPISGHVSLYWYRQALGQGPEFLTYFNYEAQQDKSGLPNDRFSAERPEGSISTLTIQRTEQRDSAMYRCASSPIGQQRDTGELFFGEGSRLTVL.

Concerning this clone: Mismatch with germline at one junction end may stem from a read error. The DNA of the CDR3 is TGTGCTAGCAGCTTAGCTTGGCGGCCCCAAGAGACCCAGTACTTC. It is translated as CASSLAWRPQETQYF. The V call is TRBV7-7, the J call TRBJ2-5; D remains unclear. Per the germline V gene, CDR1 is SSHAT and CDR2 is FNYEAQ (reference sequence). The CDR3 has 15 residues.

The genes are TRBV9 and TRBJ1-2; 8 positions agree with TRBD1. The J segment lost 2 bases and the V segment lost 4 bases, leaving 4 bases of the junction unmatched. The length of the CDR3 is 14 residues. Germline CDR1 and CDR2: SGDLS and YYNGEE. The CDR3 DNA reads TGTGCCAGCAGCCACCGGGACAGGAACTATGGCTACACCTTC. It is translated as CASSHRDRNYGYTF.

This chain connects TRBV7-2 to TRBJ1-3, with 9 bases lining up with TRBD1. Germline V gene sequence: CDR1 SGHTA, CDR2 FQGNSA. CDR3 length equals 15 residues. With V trimmed by 5 bases and J by 4 bases, 6 bases remained unmatched. The CDR3 sequence is CASSLDRGWGNTIYF. The CDR3 DNA is TGTGCCAGCAGCCTAGACAGGGGGTGGGGAAACACCATATATTTT.

The CDR3 DNA follows: TGCGCCAGCAGCTTGGCCCAAGATACGCAGTATTTT. Its protein product is CASSLAQDTQYF. The rearrangement uses TRBV5-1 and TRBJ2-3; D not resolved. This CDR3 is 12 amino acids long. The ends were cut back, 0 bases at V and 5 bases at J, with 4 bases in the middle. CDR1 is SGHRS and CDR2 is YFSETQ in the germline V gene.

This clone was observed a handful of times. The CDR3 sequence: CASSYLPTGNTEAFF. The DNA for the CDR3 is TGTGCCAGCAGTTACTTGCCAACAGGGAACACTGAAGCTTTCTTT. The V gene is TRBV6-5, the J gene TRBJ1-1, with D perhaps TRBD1 (5 bases). The CDR3 consists of 15 residues. V lost 1 base to trimming and J lost 1 base, with 10 bases between them. Germline-derived CDR1 and CDR2 are MNHEY and SVGAGI.

The rearrangement uses TRBV4-3 and TRBJ2-2; D might be TRBD1 (6 bases). Germline V gene data show CDR1 as LGHNA and CDR2 as YSLEER. Trimming cost V 5 bases and J 1 base, with 11 bases left between them. CDR3 length: 15 residues. Here the CDR3 DNA reads TGCGCCAGCAGCTACGACAGGTTGAACACCGGGGAGCTGTTTTTT. Protein product: CASSYDRLNTGELFF.

The chain recombines TRBV10-3 with TRBJ1-2, with D possibly matching TRBD1 (5 bases). This CDR3 has 14 residues. From germline, CDR1 is ENHRY and CDR2 SYGVKD. V was shortened by 4 bases and J by 2 bases, with 11 bases between the two germline ends. This chain's CDR3 is CAISGQFPNYGYTF. The CDR3 nucleotides read TGTGCCATCAGTGGACAGTTTCCCAACTATGGCTACACCTTC.

V gene TRBV7-9 combines with J gene TRBJ1-5; no reliable D call. With 1 base removed from V and 7 bases from J, the gap between germline ends came to 8 bases. Germline-derived CDR1 and CDR2 are SEHNR and FQNEAQ (reference sequence). CDR3 length equals 13 residues. DNA of the CDR3: TGTGCCAGCAGCTTAGGGGGAGGACAGCCCCAGCATTTT. The encoded protein is CASSLGGGQPQHF.

The chain is built from TRBV11-3 and TRBJ2-2, with TRBD2 identical over 7 bases. Germline V gene lookup returns CDR1 SGHNT and CDR2 YENEEA. This CDR3 comprises 14 residues. The junction had 10 bases not matched to a gene; V was cut back by 8 bases and J by 7 bases. Here the CDR3 reads CASRASGGGGELFF. The DNA for the CDR3 is TGTGCCAGCCGCGCTAGCGGCGGGGGCGGGGAGCTGTTTTTT.